A single sample is the source of the 15 T cell receptor beta chains below, sequenced in a study of T cell responses to AZD1222 COVID-19 vaccine. This table comes from immunoSEQ multiplex PCR, and its TCRdb copy is limited to in-frame clones, with some not included. The sample records about 170,000 clones, approximately 95% being singletons. The sequences come from peripheral blood, collected on day 0 of AZD1222 vaccination. All receptors derive from an adult in good health.

This chain joins TRBV18 and TRBJ1-6; D not certain. Trimming pared 3 bases from V and 5 bases from J, leaving 11 bases between. Per germline, CDR1 KGHSH and CDR2 LQKENI. The CDR3 has 15 residues. The CDR3: CASSPMGKHNSPLHF. CDR3 coding DNA: TGTGCCAGCTCACCGATGGGGAAACATAATTCACCCCTCCACTTT.

The chain is built from TRBV5-1 and TRBJ2-5, with TRBD1 matching over 8 bases. From germline, CDR1 is SGHRS and CDR2 YFSETQ. V shed 4 bases and J 5 bases; nucleotides not matched to a gene: 4. This CDR3 spans 13 amino acids. The CDR3 loop reads CASSLRQGETQYF. DNA of the CDR3: TGCGCCAGCAGCCTAAGACAGGGGGAGACCCAGTACTTC.

The V and J genes are TRBV5-1 and TRBJ2-7, with 11 positions matching TRBD1. The CDR3 length is 15 residues. The V and J ends lost 0 bases and 6 bases, in that order; junction bases with no gene match: 5. The V gene's germline CDR1 is SGHRS and CDR2 YFSETQ. CDR3 in amino acids: CASSLAGDRGFEQYF. Written as DNA, the CDR3 is TGCGCCAGCAGCTTGGCCGGGGACAGGGGGTTCGAGCAGTACTTC. The variable domain in full, with the rest retrieved from reference TRBV5-1 and TRBJ2-7, is KAGVTQTPRYLIKTRGQQVTLSCSPISGHRSVSWYQQTPGQGLQFLFEYFSETQRNKGNFPGRFSGRQFSNSRSEMNVSTLELGDSALYLCASSLAGDRGFEQYFGPGTRLTVT.

The chain has TRBV3-1 (or the pseudogene TRBV3-2) and TRBJ2-2, with D perhaps matching TRBD2 (7 bases). The CDR3 loop spans 15 amino acids. CDR1 and CDR2 from the germline V gene are LGHDT and YNNKEL (reference sequence). V gave up 1 base and J gave up 7 bases, with 13 bases separating them. CDR3 sequence reads: CASSQGGGRGGELFF. The CDR3 nucleotides read TGTGCCAGCAGCCAAGGCGGGGGCCGAGGCGGGGAGCTGTTTTTT.

The genes are TRBV5-1 and TRBJ2-1, with 11 bases aligning to TRBD1. Looked up from germline, CDR1 is SGHRS and CDR2 is YFSETQ. J gave up 8 bases and V 6 bases, and 13 bases lay outside the gene matches. The CDR3 is 16 residues long. CDR3 nucleotides: TGCGCCAGCAAAGCCCACAGGACAGGGGGCTTCGATGAGCAGTTCTTC. Its protein is CASKAHRTGGFDEQFF. Using reference TRBV5-1 and TRBJ2-1 for the parts outside the CDR3, the full variable domain is KAGVTQTPRYLIKTRGQQVTLSCSPISGHRSVSWYQQTPGQGLQFLFEYFSETQRNKGNFPGRFSGRQFSNSRSEMNVSTLELGDSALYLCASKAHRTGGFDEQFFGPGTRLTVL.

V and J are TRBV5-1 and TRBJ1-6; no definite D call. This CDR3 comprises 15 residues. Trimming left V 0 bases short and J 0 bases short, with 4 bases between. In germline, CDR1 is SGHRS, CDR2 YFSETQ. DNA of the CDR3: TGCGCCAGCAGCTTGGACAGCTCCTATAATTCACCCCTCCACTTT. Amino acids: CASSLDSSYNSPLHF.

The chain is built from TRBV5-4 and TRBJ1-1; tentative D call: TRBD1 (6 bases). The CDR3 runs to 14 residues. The V and J ends lost 4 bases and 4 bases respectively, with 14 bases between them. Germline CDR1 SGHNT, CDR2 YYREEE (reference sequence). The CDR3 region is CASSAQGHGTEAFF. CDR3 coding DNA: TGTGCCAGCAGCGCACAGGGTCACGGCACTGAAGCTTTCTTT.

The CDR3 protein is CASSPIRQSSPGETQYF. CDR3 coding DNA: TGTGCCAGCAGTCCTATCCGCCAGAGCAGCCCCGGAGAGACCCAGTACTTC. The chain recombines TRBV27 with TRBJ2-5; unclear D gene. The CDR3 runs to 17 residues. The germline CDR1 and CDR2 sequences are MNHEY and SMNVEV (reference sequence). V was pared by 5 bases and J by 4 bases, with 23 bases between.

J is TRBJ1-2 and V is TRBV18; no clear D. The CDR3 length is 15 residues. Germline assignment: CDR1 KGHSH and CDR2 LQKENI. Trimming took 3 bases from V and 2 from J, leaving 13 bases between them. The CDR3 loop reads CASSPSGGRNYGYTF. The DNA for the CDR3 is TGTGCCAGCTCACCTTCTGGAGGTCGGAACTATGGCTACACCTTC.

This clone was found once. The chain recombines TRBV3-1 (or the pseudogene TRBV3-2) with TRBJ1-1; D gene uncertain. Trimming left V 1 base short and J 1 base short, with 10 bases between. The germline CDR1 and CDR2 sequences are LGHDT and YNNKEL (reference sequence). There are 15 residues in the CDR3. Written as DNA, the CDR3 is TGTGCCAGCAGCCAAGTCCCATCTAGGAACACTGAAGCTTTCTTT. It encodes CASSQVPSRNTEAFF.

The rearrangement joins TRBV18 to TRBJ1-1; maybe TRBD1 (6 bases). Looked up from germline, CDR1 is KGHSH and CDR2 is LQKENI. The CDR3 totals 14 residues. Trimming removed 3 bases from V and 4 bases from J, with 12 bases in between. In DNA, the CDR3 is TGTGCCAGCTCACCGTCAGGGGCGCCCACTGAAGCTTTCTTT. This gives the protein CASSPSGAPTEAFF. The full variable domain, rest sourced from reference TRBV18 and TRBJ1-1, is NAGVMQNPRHLVRRRGQEARLRCSPMKGHSHVYWYRQLPEEGLKFMVYLQKENIIDESGMPKERFSAEFPKEGPSILRIQQVVRGDSAAYFCASSPSGAPTEAFFGQGTRLTVV.

CDR3 bases: TGTGCCAGCTCGCCGGGCACGAGCTATGGCTACACCTTC. This encodes CASSPGTSYGYTF. The V gene is TRBV18, the J gene TRBJ1-2; D uncertain. The CDR3 consists of 13 residues. V was clipped by 6 bases and J by 4 bases, with 12 bases between them. The germline gives CDR1 KGHSH, CDR2 LQKENI.

CDR3 in DNA: TGTGCCAGCGGGGGACAGGGGTTCCCCAATCAGCCCCAGCATTTT. It codes for CASGGQGFPNQPQHF. The V gene is TRBV6-5, the J gene TRBJ1-5, with 10 bases fitting TRBD1. The CDR3 has 15 residues. The germline CDR1 and CDR2 sequences are MNHEY and SVGAGI. J was trimmed by 3 bases and V by 8 bases; bases with no gene match: 7.

The rearrangement joins TRBV29-1 to TRBJ1-1; D is uncertain. V shed 7 bases and J shed 1 base, with 16 bases lying between them. Germline-derived CDR1 and CDR2 are SQVTM and ANQGSEA. CDR3 size: 14 residues. Here the CDR3 reads CSAHPGDTNTEAFF. CDR3 nucleotide sequence: TGCAGCGCCCACCCAGGAGATACGAACACTGAAGCTTTCTTT.

The chain is built from TRBV21-1 and TRBJ2-4; TRBD2, the table's D call, was not compared with the DNA. TRBV21-1 is listed as a pseudogene. This CDR3 spans 13 amino acids. CDR3 sequence: CASAGLPQWVQYF. The CDR3 DNA follows: TGTGCCAGCGCGGGACTCCCTCAATGGGTTCAGTACTTC.